What follows describes a single TCR beta chain. This sample stems from a study of blood T cell repertoires in COVID-19. Repertoires were generated with immunoSEQ multiplex PCR, while TCRdb's copy carries only in-frame clones and drops some. The sample has approximately 150,000 clones, about 92% seen once. The CDR3 runs to 15 residues. Germline CDR1 LNHDA, CDR2 SQIVND (reference sequence). Deletions cut 3 bases from V and 5 bases from J, with 13 bases between. Sequenced input: peripheral blood. The chain couples TRBV19 to TRBJ2-2, with D possibly matching TRBD2 (7 bases). This TCR came from a human donor in a cohort sampled during active COVID-19. CDR3 loop: CASSISGGRTGELFF. The CDR3 nucleotides read TGTGCCAGTAGTATCTCGGGGGGCAGGACCGGGGAGCTGTTTTTT.